This TCR beta chain was recovered during a study of T cells after yellow fever vaccination. Findings and limits, study-wide: Abundant clonotypes from the bulk population could get into FACS-sorted repertoires as contaminants.

TCRdb reprocessed the 5' RACE reads with MiXCR, giving one entry per CDR3 protein. Seen here are hundreds of thousands of distinct CDR3 sequences, roughly 5% observed once, and the top ten hold less than 3.5%. V dropped 7 bases and J dropped 4 bases, with 11 bases sitting between them. The CDR3 is 13 residues long. As regards this clonotype: Its antigen remains unidentified.

This clonotype was obtained from a man aged 18 to 29 who received the YFV17D yellow fever vaccine. The rearrangement uses TRBV12-3 or TRBV12-4 and TRBJ1-5; maybe TRBD1 (5 bases). The sample in question was CD4+ T cells sorted from PBMCs, obtained on the day of the yellow fever booster vaccination. The CDR3 nucleotides are TGTGCCAGCAAACAGGACCAAAATCAGCCCCAGCATTTT. It is translated as CASKQDQNQPQHF.